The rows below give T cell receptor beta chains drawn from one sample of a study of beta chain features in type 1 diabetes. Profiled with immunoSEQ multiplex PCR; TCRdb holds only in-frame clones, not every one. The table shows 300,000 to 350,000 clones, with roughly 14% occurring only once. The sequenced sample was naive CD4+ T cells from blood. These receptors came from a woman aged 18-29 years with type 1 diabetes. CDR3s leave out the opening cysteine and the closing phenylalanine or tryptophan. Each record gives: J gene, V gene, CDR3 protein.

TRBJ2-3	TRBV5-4	ASSFGLGGRDTQY
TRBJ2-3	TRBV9	ASSVPPRGRADTQY
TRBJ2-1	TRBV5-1	ASSSTLAGDSYNEQF
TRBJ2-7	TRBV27	ASSPRNRPGGEQY
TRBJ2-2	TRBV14	ASSPTGLAVTGELF
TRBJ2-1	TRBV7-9	ASSARLAVLAGEQF
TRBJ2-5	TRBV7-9	ASSAHREETQY
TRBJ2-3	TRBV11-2	ASSTTPLTDTQY
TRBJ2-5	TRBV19	ASSIAAGPFQETQY
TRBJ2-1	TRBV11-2	ASSPGLRGNEQF
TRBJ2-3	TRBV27	ASSQGLSTDTQY
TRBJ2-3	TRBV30	AWERVSTDTQY
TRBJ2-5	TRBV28	ASSSPGLGEAGEY
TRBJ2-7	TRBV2	ASSSLYEQY